This entry lists 17 T cell receptor beta chains sequenced from one sample in a study of blood T cell repertoires in COVID-19. Method: immunoSEQ multiplex PCR; TCRdb's copy keeps in-frame clones and lacks some. The sample comprises about 190,000 clones, over 75% of which are singletons, and 9.5% to 15% rests with the top ten. Sample: peripheral blood. The receptor set was obtained from a woman aged 45-65 years with acute or convalescent COVID-19.

This clone occurred a few times. The genes are TRBV7-2 and TRBJ2-2, with D perhaps TRBD2 (6 bases). The CDR3 sequence is 15 residues long. From germline, CDR1 is SGHTA and CDR2 FQGNSA. V was trimmed by 2 bases and J by 7 bases, leaving 14 bases between them. For the CDR3, the DNA is TGTGCCAGCAGCTTAAATGGGGGGTTCGGCGGGGAGCTGTTTTTT. Protein: CASSLNGGFGGELFF.

The genes are TRBV12-5 and TRBJ1-1; TRBD1 agrees at 11 bases. The CDR3 contains 15 residues. Germline CDR1 reads LGHNT; CDR2 reads FRNRAP. V shed 7 bases and J 3 bases; nucleotides not matched to a gene: 7. DNA of the CDR3: TGTGCTAGTGTTCCCGGGACAGGGGGTTACACTGAAGCTTTCTTT. This codes for CASVPGTGGYTEAFF.

The rearrangement joins TRBV6-1 to TRBJ2-2, with 11 bases matching TRBD2. With V trimmed by 2 bases and J by 9 bases, 5 bases remained unmatched. Per the germline V gene, CDR1 is MNHNS and CDR2 is SASEGT. This CDR3 spans 15 amino acids. CDR3: CASSETSGGLRELFF. The CDR3 bases are TGTGCCAGCAGTGAAACTAGCGGGGGTTTGAGGGAGCTGTTTTTT.

Concerning this clone itself: The sample has other DNA sequences that encode this CDR3 too. V and J are TRBV5-1 and TRBJ1-4; D unresolved. The V end was cut by 0 bases, the J end by 7 bases, with 13 bases between. Germline CDR1 and CDR2: SGHRS and YFSETQ. The CDR3 sequence is 15 residues long. CDR3 DNA: TGCGCCAGCAGCTTGGCCGGAGGGCGCGGTGAAAAACTGTTTTTT. Amino acid sequence: CASSLAGGRGEKLFF.

V usage is TRBV14 and J usage is TRBJ2-7; 11 bases line up with TRBD2. The V gene's germline CDR1 is SGHDN and CDR2 FVKESK. The CDR3 has 14 amino acids. V was clipped by 6 bases and J by 7 bases; unmatched bases: 8. DNA of the CDR3: TGTGCCAGCAGTCGACTAGCGGGGCTGGGGGAGCAGTACTTC. Its translation is CASSRLAGLGEQYF. Drawing the rest from reference TRBV14 and TRBJ2-7, the complete variable domain is EAGVTQFPSHSVIEKGQTVTLRCDPISGHDNLYWYRRVMGKEIKFLLHFVKESKQDESGMPNNRFLAERTGGTYSTLKVQPAELEDSGVYFCASSRLAGLGEQYFGPGTRLTVT.

This chain connects TRBV4-1 to TRBJ2-3; a weak D match, TRBD1 (6 bases). The CDR3 is 16 residues long. V lost 3 bases and J 2 bases, leaving 15 bases between the germline ends. Germline V gene lookup returns CDR1 MGHRA and CDR2 YSYEKL. The CDR3: CASSQKGVENTDTQYF. CDR3 coding DNA: TGCGCCAGCAGCCAGAAGGGGGTAGAAAACACAGATACGCAGTATTTT.

The chain is built from TRBV27 and TRBJ2-6, with D hard to call. Germline V lookup: CDR1 MNHEY, CDR2 SMNVEV (reference sequence). The ends were cut back, 3 bases at V and 0 bases at J, with 6 bases in the middle. The CDR3 loop spans 15 amino acids. CDR3 nucleotides: TGTGCCAGCAGTTTCCTTAACTCTGGGGCCAACGTCCTGACTTTC. It translates to CASSFLNSGANVLTF.

The rearrangement uses TRBV7-8 and TRBJ2-2; TRBD2 matches at 11 bases. The junction had 10 bases not matched to a gene; V was cut back by 5 bases and J by 5 bases. CDR3 size: 17 residues. The germline gives CDR1 SGHVS, CDR2 FQNEAQ. The CDR3 nucleotides are TGTGCCAGCAGCCCCCGACTAGCGGGGAGCCAGACCGGGGAGCTGTTTTTT. It translates to CASSPRLAGSQTGELFF.

The chain is built from TRBV27 and TRBJ2-1, with 7 bases identical to TRBD1. The CDR3 loop spans 16 amino acids. Germline assignment: CDR1 MNHEY and CDR2 SMNVEV (reference sequence). With 7 bases clipped from V and 9 bases from J, the junction kept 18 bases outside the gene matches. CDR3 loop: CASKRQGVAYGGEQFF. CDR3 coding DNA: TGTGCCAGCAAGAGGCAGGGGGTGGCATACGGTGGTGAGCAGTTCTTC.

This chain joins TRBV11-2 and TRBJ1-1, with D possibly being TRBD1 (6 bases). This CDR3 has 14 residues. Trimming removed 4 bases at V and 2 bases at J, with 11 bases between. The germline gives CDR1 SGHAT, CDR2 FQNNGV. CDR3 protein: CASSSSGANTEAFF. The CDR3 nucleotides are TGTGCCAGCAGCTCCTCAGGGGCTAACACTGAAGCTTTCTTT.

The chain recombines TRBV11-2 with TRBJ2-1; 11 bases fit TRBD2. With V trimmed by 2 bases and J by 5 bases, 8 bases remained unmatched. Germline V lookup: CDR1 SGHAT, CDR2 FQNNGV. This CDR3 has 17 amino acids. The CDR3 region has the DNA TGTGCCAGCAGCTTAATCGGTATAGCGGGGGGGGACAATGAGCAGTTCTTC. This encodes CASSLIGIAGGDNEQFF.

This clone was seen once. The chain carries TRBV7-9 and TRBJ2-2, with 12 nucleotides matching TRBD1. The CDR3 spans 17 residues. Germline CDR1 and CDR2: SEHNR and FQNEAQ (reference sequence). Losses at the gene ends were 3 bases for V and 7 bases for J; bases not matched to a gene: 9. The CDR3 region has the DNA TGTGCCAGCAGCTTTAGGGGGACAGGGGGCGCCAGCGGGGAGCTGTTTTTT. Translated, it gives CASSFRGTGGASGELFF.

This clone has just one count. The rearrangement uses TRBV28 and TRBJ2-7; possibly TRBD1 for D (5 bases). V dropped 8 bases and J dropped 3 bases, with 17 bases sitting between them. Looked up from germline, CDR1 is MDHEN and CDR2 is SYDVKM. The CDR3 spans 14 residues. In DNA form, the CDR3 reads TGTGCCAGCGAACCACCGGACACCTTCTACGAGCAGTACTTC. This codes for CASEPPDTFYEQYF.

J is TRBJ1-1 and V is TRBV7-9; D may be TRBD1 (5 bases). The CDR3 totals 16 residues. Germline values: CDR1 SEHNR, CDR2 FQNEAQ (reference sequence). V was cut by 5 bases and J by 4 bases, with 20 bases left in between. The CDR3: CASSTPGLEGSTEAFF. For the CDR3, the DNA is TGTGCCAGCAGCACGCCCGGCTTGGAGGGGAGCACTGAAGCTTTCTTT.

This clone appeared a single time. This chain connects TRBV7-8 to TRBJ2-5, with 12 bases identical to TRBD2. This CDR3 comprises 16 residues. CDR1 and CDR2 (germline): SGHVS, FQNEAQ. V lost 4 bases to trimming and J lost 6 bases; unmatched junction nucleotides: 9. The CDR3, as DNA: TGTGCCAGCAGCTACACGACTAGCGGGGGAAGGAAGACCCAGTACTTC. It yields the protein CASSYTTSGGRKTQYF.

V gene TRBV12-2 combines with J gene TRBJ1-5; the listed D gene, TRBD1, was not tested against the DNA. TRBV12-2 is marked as a pseudogene. The CDR3 spans 16 residues. In DNA form, the CDR3 reads TGTGCAAGTCGCTTACTACCCCGACAGGGGGTCCAGCCCCAGCATTTT. Residues: CASRLLPRQGVQPQHF.

This sequence joins TRBV18 and TRBJ2-3; no definite D call. The CDR3 runs to 14 residues. The V end lost 1 base, the J end lost 6 bases, and 11 bases lay between the germline ends. CDR1 and CDR2 from the germline V gene are KGHSH and LQKENI. CDR3 sequence reads: CASSPLGDSDTQYF. The DNA of the CDR3 is TGTGCCAGCTCACCACTGGGTGACTCGGATACGCAGTATTTT.